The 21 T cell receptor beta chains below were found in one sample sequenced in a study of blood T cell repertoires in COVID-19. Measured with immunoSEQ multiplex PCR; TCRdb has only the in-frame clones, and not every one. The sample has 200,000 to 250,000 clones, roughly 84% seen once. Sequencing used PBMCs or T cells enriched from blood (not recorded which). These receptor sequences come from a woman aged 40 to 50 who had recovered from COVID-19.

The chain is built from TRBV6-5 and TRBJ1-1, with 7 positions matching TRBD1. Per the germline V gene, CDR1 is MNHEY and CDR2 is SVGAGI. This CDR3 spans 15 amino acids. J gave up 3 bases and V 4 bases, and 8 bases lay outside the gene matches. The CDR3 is CASSFNRGLDTEAFF. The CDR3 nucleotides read TGTGCCAGCAGTTTCAACAGGGGCTTAGACACTGAAGCTTTCTTT.

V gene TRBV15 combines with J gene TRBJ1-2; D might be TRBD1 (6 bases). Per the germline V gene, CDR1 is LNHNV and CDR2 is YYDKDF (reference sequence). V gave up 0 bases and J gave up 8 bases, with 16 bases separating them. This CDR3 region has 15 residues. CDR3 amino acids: CATSRDTTGSYGYTF. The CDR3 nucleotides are TGTGCCACCAGCAGAGATACGACAGGTTCGTACGGCTACACCTTC.

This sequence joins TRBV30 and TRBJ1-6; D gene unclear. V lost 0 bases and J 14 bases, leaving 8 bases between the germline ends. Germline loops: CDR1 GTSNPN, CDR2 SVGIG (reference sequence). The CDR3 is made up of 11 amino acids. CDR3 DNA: TGTGCCTGGAGTGTGGGTAGCACCCTCCACTTT. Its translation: CAWSVGSTLHF.

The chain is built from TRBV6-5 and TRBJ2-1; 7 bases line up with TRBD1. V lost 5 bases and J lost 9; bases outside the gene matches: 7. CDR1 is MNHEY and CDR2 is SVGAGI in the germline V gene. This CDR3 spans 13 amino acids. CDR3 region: CASSREQGSEQFF. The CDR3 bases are TGTGCCAGCAGTCGAGAACAGGGGAGTGAGCAGTTCTTC.

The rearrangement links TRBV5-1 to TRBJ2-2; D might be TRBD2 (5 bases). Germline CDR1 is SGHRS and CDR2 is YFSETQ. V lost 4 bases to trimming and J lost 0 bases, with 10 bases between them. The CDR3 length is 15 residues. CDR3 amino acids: CASSPSGTNTGELFF. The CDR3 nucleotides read TGCGCCAGCAGCCCCTCCGGGACGAACACCGGGGAGCTGTTTTTT. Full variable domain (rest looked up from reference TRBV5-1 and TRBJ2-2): KAGVTQTPRYLIKTRGQQVTLSCSPISGHRSVSWYQQTPGQGLQFLFEYFSETQRNKGNFPGRFSGRQFSNSRSEMNVSTLELGDSALYLCASSPSGTNTGELFFGEGSRLTVL.

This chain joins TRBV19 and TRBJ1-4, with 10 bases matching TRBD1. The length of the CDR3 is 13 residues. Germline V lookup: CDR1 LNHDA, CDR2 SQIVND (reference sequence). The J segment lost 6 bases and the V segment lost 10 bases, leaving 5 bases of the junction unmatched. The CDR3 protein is CATSTGGHEKLFF. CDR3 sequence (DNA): TGTGCCACGTCGACAGGGGGCCATGAAAAACTGTTTTTT.

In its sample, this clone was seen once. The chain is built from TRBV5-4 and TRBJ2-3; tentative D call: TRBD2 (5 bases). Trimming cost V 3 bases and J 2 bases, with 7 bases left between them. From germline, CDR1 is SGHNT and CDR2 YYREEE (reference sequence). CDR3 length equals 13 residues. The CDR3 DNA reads TGTGCCAGCAGCTCGAGGGACACAGATACGCAGTATTTT. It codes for CASSSRDTDTQYF.

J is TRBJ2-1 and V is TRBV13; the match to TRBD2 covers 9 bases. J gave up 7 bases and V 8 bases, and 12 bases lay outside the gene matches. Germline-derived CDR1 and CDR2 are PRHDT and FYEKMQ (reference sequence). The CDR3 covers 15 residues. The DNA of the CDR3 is TGTGCCAGCTCCTACCGGAGCGGGAGGCGGAATGAGCAGTTCTTC. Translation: CASSYRSGRRNEQFF.

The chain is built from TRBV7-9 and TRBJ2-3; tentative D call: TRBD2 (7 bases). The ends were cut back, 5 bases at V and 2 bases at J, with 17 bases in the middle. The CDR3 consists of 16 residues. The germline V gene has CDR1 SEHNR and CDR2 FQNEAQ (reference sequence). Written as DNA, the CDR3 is TGTGCCAGCAGCCGGAAGGGGGGGGATCCCACAGATACGCAGTATTTT. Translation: CASSRKGGDPTDTQYF.

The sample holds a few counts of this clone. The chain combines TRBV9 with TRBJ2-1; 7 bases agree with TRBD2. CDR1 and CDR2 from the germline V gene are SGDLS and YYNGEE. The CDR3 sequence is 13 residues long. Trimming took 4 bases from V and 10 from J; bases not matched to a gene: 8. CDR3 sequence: CASSLLGGYEQFF. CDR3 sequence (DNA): TGTGCCAGCAGCTTACTGGGGGGGTACGAGCAGTTCTTC.

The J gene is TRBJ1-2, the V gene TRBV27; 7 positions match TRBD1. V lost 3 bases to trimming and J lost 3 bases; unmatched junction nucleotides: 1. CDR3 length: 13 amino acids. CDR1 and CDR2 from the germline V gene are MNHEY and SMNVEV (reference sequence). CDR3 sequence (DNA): TGTGCCAGCAGTTTCCAGGGGGACTATGGCTACACCTTC. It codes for CASSFQGDYGYTF.

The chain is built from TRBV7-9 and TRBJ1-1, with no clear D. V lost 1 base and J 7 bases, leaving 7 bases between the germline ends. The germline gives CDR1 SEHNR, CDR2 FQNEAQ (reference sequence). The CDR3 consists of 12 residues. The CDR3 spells CASSLDGFEAFF. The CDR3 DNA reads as TGTGCCAGCAGCTTAGACGGGTTTGAAGCTTTCTTT.

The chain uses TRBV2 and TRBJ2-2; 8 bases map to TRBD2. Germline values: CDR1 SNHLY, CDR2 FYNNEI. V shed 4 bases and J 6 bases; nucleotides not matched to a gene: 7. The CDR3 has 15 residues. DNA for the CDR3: TGTGCCAGCAGTGCCGCGGGAGGCAGGCCCGGGGAGCTGTTTTTT. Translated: CASSAAGGRPGELFF.

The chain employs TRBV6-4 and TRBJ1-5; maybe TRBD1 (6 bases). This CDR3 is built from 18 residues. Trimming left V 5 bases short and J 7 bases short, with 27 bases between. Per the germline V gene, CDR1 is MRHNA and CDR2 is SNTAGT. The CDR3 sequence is CASSLAGRGRPPNQPQHF. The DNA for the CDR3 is TGTGCCAGCAGTCTCGCCGGGAGGGGGAGACCTCCCAACCAGCCCCAGCATTTT.

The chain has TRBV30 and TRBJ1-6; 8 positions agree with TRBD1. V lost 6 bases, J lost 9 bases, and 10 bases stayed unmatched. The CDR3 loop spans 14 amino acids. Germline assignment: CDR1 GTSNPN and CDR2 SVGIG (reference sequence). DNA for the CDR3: TGTGCCTGCATTGTTGACAGGGGTAGTTCACCCCTCCACTTT. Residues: CACIVDRGSSPLHF.

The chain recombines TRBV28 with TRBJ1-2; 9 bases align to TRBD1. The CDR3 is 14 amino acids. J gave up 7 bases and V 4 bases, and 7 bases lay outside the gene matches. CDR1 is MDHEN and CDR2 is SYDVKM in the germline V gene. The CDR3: CASSSGTGFIGYTF. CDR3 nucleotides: TGTGCCAGCAGTTCCGGGACAGGGTTTATTGGCTACACCTTC.

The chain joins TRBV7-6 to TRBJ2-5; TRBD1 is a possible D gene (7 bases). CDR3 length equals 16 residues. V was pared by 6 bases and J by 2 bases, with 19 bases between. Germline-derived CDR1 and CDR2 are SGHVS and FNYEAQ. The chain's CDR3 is CASSSRGVGGQETQYF. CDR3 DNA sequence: TGTGCCAGCAGTTCCAGGGGGGTAGGGGGGCAAGAGACCCAGTACTTC.

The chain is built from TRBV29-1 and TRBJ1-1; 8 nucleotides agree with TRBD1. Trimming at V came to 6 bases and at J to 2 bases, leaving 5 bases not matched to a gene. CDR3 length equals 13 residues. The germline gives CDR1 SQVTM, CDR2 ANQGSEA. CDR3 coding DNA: TGCAGCGTATCCCAGGGGGCCAACACTGAAGCTTTCTTT. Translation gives CSVSQGANTEAFF. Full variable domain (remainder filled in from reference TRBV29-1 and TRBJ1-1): SAVISQKPSRDICQRGTSLTIQCQVDSQVTMMFWYRQQPGQSLTLIATANQGSEATYESGFVIDKFPISRPNLTFSTLTVSNMSPEDSSIYLCSVSQGANTEAFFGQGTRLTVV.

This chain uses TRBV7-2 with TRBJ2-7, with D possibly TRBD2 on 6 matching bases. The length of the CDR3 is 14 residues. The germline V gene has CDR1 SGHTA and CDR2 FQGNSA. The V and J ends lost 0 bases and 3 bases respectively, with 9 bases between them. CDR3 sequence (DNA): TGTGCCAGCAGCTTAGCTGGAGGGTACTACGAGCAGTACGTC. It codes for CASSLAGGYYEQYV.

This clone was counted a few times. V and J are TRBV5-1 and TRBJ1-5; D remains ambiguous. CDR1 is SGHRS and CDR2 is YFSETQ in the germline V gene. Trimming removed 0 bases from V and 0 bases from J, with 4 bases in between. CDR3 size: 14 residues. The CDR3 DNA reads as TGCGCCAGCAGCTTGGGGGCTAGCAATCAGCCCCAGCATTTT. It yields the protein CASSLGASNQPQHF. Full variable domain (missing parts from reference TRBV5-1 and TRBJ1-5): KAGVTQTPRYLIKTRGQQVTLSCSPISGHRSVSWYQQTPGQGLQFLFEYFSETQRNKGNFPGRFSGRQFSNSRSEMNVSTLELGDSALYLCASSLGASNQPQHFGDGTRLSIL.

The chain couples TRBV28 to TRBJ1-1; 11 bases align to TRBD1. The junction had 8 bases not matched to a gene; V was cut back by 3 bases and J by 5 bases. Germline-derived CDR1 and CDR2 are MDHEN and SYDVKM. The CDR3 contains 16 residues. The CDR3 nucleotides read TGTGCCAGCAGTTTGGTGGGACAGGGGGGGAATACTGAAGCTTTCTTT. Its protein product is CASSLVGQGGNTEAFF.